These 6 T cell receptor beta chains share one sample of origin, sequenced in a study of vaccination effects on CD4 cells after COVID-19. Sequencing used immunoSEQ multiplex PCR; TCRdb keeps in-frame clones, though not all of them. The repertoire holds under 80,000 clones, 60% to 75% seen once, with over 4.5% in the top ten. ViraFEST expansion of antigen-specific CD4+ T cells with viral peptide pools preceded sequencing. Researchers isolated CD4+ T cells once approximately eleven days of culture had elapsed. The person was diagnosed with PCR-confirmed SARS-CoV-2 infection between March and December 2020. The antigens these receptors bind are not known. The starting material was CD4+ T cells from PBMCs cultured with HIV peptides, obtained before COVID-19 vaccination. The subset here: HIV-1 Nef peptide pool negative control/reference culture. The receptors come from a human donor who had a prior SARS-CoV-2 infection.

There are a few counts of this clone. This CDR3 reads CSASLRYNEQFF. CDR3 in DNA: TGCAGTGCTAGTTTGCGCTACAATGAGCAGTTCTTC. The chain has TRBV20-1 and TRBJ2-1; no clear D gene. This CDR3 comprises 12 residues. V dropped 3 bases and J dropped 3 bases, with 6 bases sitting between them. The V gene's germline CDR1 is DFQATT and CDR2 SNEGSKA (reference sequence).

This clone was seen only once. The V and J genes are TRBV7-9 and TRBJ2-2; TRBD2 matches at 11 bases. J lost 3 bases, V lost 7 bases, and 10 bases had no gene match. This CDR3 region has 17 residues. Germline-derived CDR1 and CDR2 are SEHNR and FQNEAQ (reference sequence). CDR3 nucleotides: TGTGCCAGCATCCCACGTAGCGGGAGGGCCGACACCGGGGAGCTGTTTTTT. This codes for CASIPRSGRADTGELFF.

This clone has a single count. This chain joins TRBV5-5 and TRBJ1-5; tentatively, D is TRBD1 (5 bases). The CDR3 runs 13 residues. V dropped 4 bases and J dropped 1 base, with 6 bases sitting between them. Germline V gene sequence: CDR1 SGHKS, CDR2 YYEKEE (reference sequence). The CDR3: CASSRDSNQPQHF. CDR3 in DNA: TGTGCCAGCAGCCGGGACAGCAATCAGCCCCAGCATTTT.

The CDR3 loop reads CSPGPLGETQYF. The CDR3 DNA reads as TGCAGCCCCGGGCCCCTTGGCGAGACCCAGTACTTC. The rearrangement links TRBV29-1 to TRBJ2-5; D is unclear. With 8 bases removed from V and 5 bases from J, the gap between germline ends came to 15 bases. Germline lookup yields CDR1 SQVTM and CDR2 ANQGSEA. There are 12 residues in the CDR3. Looking up the rest from reference TRBV29-1 and TRBJ2-5 gives the full variable domain: SAVISQKPSRDICQRGTSLTIQCQVDSQVTMMFWYRQQPGQSLTLIATANQGSEATYESGFVIDKFPISRPNLTFSTLTVSNMSPEDSSIYLCSPGPLGETQYFGPGTRLLVL.

V is TRBV2 and J is TRBJ2-7; 10 nucleotides align to TRBD1. Trimming took 11 bases from V and 0 from J; bases not matched to a gene: 4. Germline V gene data show CDR1 as SNHLY and CDR2 as FYNNEI. The CDR3 consists of 13 residues. In nucleotides, the CDR3 is TGTGCCGGGGGACAGGGGACCTCCTACGAGCAGTACTTC. Translated, it gives CAGGQGTSYEQYF.

The J gene is TRBJ2-2, the V gene TRBV5-1; possibly TRBD2 for D (6 bases). The germline V gene has CDR1 SGHRS and CDR2 YFSETQ. This CDR3 region has 15 residues. V was clipped by 4 bases and J by 2 bases, with 12 bases between them. The CDR3 DNA reads TGCGCCAGCAGCATTAGCGGATCCAACACCGGGGAGCTGTTTTTT. It is translated as CASSISGSNTGELFF.